This T cell receptor beta chain was obtained from a study of T cells after yellow fever vaccination. Study overall: Fractions of limited cellularity were prepared by means of SMART-Seq v4 Ultra Low Input.

Trimming left V 4 bases short and J 3 bases short, with 12 bases between. In germline, CDR1 is SQVTM, CDR2 ANQGSEA. The CDR3 is made up of 13 amino acids. In making TCR cDNA, 5'RACE template switching added a universal primer site and UMIs to it. Each CDR3 protein is one row after TCRdb ran MiXCR on the 5' RACE reads. The sample lists a few hundred thousand distinct CDR3 sequences; 13% were seen once. Study results and caveats: Post-booster reappearance was seen for most primary-vaccination clones (about 96% CD4, roughly 91% CD8).

This clonotype was picked up many times. No antigen is known for it. The chain uses TRBV29-1 and TRBJ2-5, with D tentatively TRBD2 (7 bases). The sample consisted of CD4+ T cells sorted from PBMCs, taken 45 days after the yellow fever booster vaccination. The sequence derives from a man aged 25-45 years who received the YFV17D yellow fever vaccine. The CDR3 nucleotides are TGCAGCGTTGTAAGGGGGGGGGAAGAGACCCAGTACTTC. Its protein product is CSVVRGGEETQYF.